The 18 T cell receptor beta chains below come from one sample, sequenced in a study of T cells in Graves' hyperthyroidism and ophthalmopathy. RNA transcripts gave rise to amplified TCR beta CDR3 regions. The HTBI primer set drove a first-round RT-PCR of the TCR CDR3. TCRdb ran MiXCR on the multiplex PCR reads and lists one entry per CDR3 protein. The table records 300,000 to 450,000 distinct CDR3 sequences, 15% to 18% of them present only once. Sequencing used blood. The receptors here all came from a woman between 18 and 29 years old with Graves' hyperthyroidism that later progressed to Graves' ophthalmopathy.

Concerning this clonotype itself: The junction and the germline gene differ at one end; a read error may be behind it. Here the CDR3 DNA reads TGCATACGGGGGGCTGGAAAACTGTTTTTT. It specifies CIRGAGKLFF. The chain links TRBV19 to TRBJ1-4, with a possible D match to TRBD1 (6 bases). CDR3 size: 10 residues. Germline CDR1 LNHDA, CDR2 SQIVND (reference sequence).

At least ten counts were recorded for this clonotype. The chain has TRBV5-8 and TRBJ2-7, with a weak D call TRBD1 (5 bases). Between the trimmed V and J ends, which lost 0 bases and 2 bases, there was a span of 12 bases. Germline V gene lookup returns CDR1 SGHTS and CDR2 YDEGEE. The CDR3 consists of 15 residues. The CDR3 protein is CASSLAGWGTYEQYF. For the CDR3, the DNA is TGTGCCAGCAGCTTGGCAGGGTGGGGCACCTACGAGCAGTACTTC.

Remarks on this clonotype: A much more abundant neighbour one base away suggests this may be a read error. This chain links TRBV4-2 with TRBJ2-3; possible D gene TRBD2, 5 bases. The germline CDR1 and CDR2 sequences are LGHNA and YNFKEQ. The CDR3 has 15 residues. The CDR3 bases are TGTGCCAGCAGCCAGCGGGCGTCTAGCACAGATGCGCAGTATTTT. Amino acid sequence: CASSQRASSTDAQYF.

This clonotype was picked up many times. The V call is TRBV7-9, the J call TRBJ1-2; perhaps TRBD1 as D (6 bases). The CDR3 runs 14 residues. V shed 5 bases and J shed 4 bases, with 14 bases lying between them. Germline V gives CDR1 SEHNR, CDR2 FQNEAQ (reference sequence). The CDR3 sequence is CASSATGGAYGYTF. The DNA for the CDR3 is TGTGCCAGCAGCGCGACAGGAGGGGCCTATGGCTACACCTTC.

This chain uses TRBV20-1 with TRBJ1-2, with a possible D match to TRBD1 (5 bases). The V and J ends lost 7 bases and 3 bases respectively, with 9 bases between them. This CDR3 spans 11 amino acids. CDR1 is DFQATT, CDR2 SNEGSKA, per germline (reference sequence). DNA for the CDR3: TGCAGTGTCAGGGCAGACTATGGCTACACCTTC. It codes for CSVRADYGYTF.

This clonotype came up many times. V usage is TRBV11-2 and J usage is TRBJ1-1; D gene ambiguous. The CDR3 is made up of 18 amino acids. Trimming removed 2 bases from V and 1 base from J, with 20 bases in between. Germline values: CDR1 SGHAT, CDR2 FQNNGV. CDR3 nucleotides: TGTGCCAGCAGCTTACCTGGGGAGGTACGGATTGAGAACACTGAAGCTTTCTTT. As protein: CASSLPGEVRIENTEAFF.

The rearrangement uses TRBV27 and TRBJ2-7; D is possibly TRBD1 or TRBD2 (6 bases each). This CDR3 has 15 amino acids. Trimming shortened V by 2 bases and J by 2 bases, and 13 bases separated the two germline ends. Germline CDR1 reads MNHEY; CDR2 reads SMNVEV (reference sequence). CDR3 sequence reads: CASSLLGGQTYEQYF. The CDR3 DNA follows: TGTGCCAGCAGTTTACTCGGGGGCCAGACCTACGAGCAGTACTTC.

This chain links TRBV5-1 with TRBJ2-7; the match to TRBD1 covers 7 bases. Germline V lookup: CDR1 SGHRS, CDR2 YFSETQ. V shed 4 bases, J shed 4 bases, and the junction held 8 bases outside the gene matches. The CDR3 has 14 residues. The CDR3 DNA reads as TGCGCCAGCAGCGAAACGGGACAGCCTTACGAGCAGTACTTC. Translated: CASSETGQPYEQYF.

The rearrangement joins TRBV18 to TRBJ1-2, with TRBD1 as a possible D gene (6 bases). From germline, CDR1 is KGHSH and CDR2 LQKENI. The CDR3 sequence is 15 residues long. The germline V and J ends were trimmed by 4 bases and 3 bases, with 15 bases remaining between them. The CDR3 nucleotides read TGTGCCAGCTCACAAGGCACAGGGAATGACTATGGCTACACCTTC. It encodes CASSQGTGNDYGYTF.

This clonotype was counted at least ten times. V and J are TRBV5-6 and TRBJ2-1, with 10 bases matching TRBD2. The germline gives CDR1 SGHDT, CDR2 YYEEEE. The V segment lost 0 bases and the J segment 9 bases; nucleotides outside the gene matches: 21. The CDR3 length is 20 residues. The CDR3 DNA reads TGTGCCAGCAGCTTGGAGGCCAGATGGGGAGGGCTAGCGGGAGCCACTGAGCAGTTCTTC. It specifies CASSLEARWGGLAGATEQFF.

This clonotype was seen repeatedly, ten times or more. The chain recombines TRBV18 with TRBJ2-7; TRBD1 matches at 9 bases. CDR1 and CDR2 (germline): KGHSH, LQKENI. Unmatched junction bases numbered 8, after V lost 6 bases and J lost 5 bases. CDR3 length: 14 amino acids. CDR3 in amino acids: CASSQGQGIHEQYF. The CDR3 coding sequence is TGTGCCAGCTCCCAAGGACAGGGGATCCACGAGCAGTACTTC.

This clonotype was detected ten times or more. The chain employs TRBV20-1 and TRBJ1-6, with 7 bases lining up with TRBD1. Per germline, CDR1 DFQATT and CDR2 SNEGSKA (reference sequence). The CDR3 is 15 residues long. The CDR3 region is CSPTDRSAGGSPLHF. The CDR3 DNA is TGCAGCCCCACGGACAGGTCCGCAGGGGGTTCACCCCTCCACTTT.

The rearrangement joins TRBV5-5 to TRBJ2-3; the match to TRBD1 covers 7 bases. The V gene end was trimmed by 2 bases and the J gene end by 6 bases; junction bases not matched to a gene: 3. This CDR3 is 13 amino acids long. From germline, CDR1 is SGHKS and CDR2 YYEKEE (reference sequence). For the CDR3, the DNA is TGTGCCAGCAGCTTACGCAGGGGGGATACGCAGTATTTT. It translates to CASSLRRGDTQYF.

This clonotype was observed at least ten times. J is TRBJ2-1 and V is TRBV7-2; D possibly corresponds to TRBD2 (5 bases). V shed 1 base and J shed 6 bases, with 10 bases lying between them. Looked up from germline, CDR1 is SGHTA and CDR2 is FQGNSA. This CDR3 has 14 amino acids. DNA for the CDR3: TGTGCCAGCAGCTTAGTTATGCGGGCCAATGAGCAGTTCTTC. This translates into CASSLVMRANEQFF.

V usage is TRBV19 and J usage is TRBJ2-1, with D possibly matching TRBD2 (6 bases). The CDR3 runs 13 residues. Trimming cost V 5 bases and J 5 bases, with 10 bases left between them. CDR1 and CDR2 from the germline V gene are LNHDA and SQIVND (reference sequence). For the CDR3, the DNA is TGTGCCAGTAGTCGGTGGGGGGACAATGAGCAGTTCTTC. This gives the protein CASSRWGDNEQFF.

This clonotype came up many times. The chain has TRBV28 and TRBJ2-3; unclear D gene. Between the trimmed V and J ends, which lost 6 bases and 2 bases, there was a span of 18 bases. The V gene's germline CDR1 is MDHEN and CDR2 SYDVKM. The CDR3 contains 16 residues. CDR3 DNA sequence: TGTGCCAGCAGCCGGTGGAGTGCCCGACCCACAGATACGCAGTATTTT. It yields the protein CASSRWSARPTDTQYF.

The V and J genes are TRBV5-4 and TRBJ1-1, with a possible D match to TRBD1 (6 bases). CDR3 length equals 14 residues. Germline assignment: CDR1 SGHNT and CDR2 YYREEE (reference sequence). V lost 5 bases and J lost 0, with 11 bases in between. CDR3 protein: CASRQTGMNTEAFF. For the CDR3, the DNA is TGTGCCAGCAGACAGACAGGAATGAACACTGAAGCTTTCTTT.

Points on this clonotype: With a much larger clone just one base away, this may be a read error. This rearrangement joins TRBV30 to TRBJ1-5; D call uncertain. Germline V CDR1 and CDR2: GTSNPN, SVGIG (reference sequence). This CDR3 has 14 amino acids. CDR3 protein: CAWSVYGQGQPRHF. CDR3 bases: TGTGCCTGGAGTGTATACGGTCAAGGCCAGCCCCGGCATTTT.